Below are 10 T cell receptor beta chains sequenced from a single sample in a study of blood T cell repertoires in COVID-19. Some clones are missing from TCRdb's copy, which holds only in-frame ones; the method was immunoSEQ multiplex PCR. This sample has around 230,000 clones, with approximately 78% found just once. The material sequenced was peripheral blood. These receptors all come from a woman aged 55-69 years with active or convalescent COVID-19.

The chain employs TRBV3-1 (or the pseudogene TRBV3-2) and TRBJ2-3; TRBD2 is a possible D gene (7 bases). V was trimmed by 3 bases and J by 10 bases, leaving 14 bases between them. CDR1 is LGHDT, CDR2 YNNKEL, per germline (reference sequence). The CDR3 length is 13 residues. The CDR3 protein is CASSQSGGPSQYF. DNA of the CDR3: TGTGCCAGCAGCCAGTCGGGGGGCCCTTCGCAGTATTTT.

The CDR3 region is CAIGAGDVTGELFF. In nucleotides, the CDR3 is TGTGCCATCGGGGCGGGGGACGTCACCGGGGAGCTGTTTTTT. The J gene is TRBJ2-2, the V gene TRBV10-3; 7 bases map to TRBD2. This CDR3 spans 14 amino acids. Germline lookup yields CDR1 ENHRY and CDR2 SYGVKD. Unmatched junction bases numbered 7, after V lost 8 bases and J lost 4 bases.

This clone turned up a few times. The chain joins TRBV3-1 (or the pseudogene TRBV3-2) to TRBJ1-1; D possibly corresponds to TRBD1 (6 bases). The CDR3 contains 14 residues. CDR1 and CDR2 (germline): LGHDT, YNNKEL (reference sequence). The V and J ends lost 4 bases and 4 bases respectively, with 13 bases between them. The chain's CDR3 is CASSLTGGATEAFF. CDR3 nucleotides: TGTGCCAGCAGCCTCACGGGGGGGGCCACTGAAGCTTTCTTT.

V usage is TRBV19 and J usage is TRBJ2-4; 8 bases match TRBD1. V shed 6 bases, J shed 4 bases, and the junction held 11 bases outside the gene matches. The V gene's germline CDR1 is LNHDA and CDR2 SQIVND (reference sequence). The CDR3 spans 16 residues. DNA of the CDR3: TGTGCCAGTAGCCTAAGTAGACAGGGGCTGAAAAACATTCAGTACTTC. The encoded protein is CASSLSRQGLKNIQYF.

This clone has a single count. This CDR3 reads CASSLETGSYNEQFF. CDR3 in DNA: TGTGCCAGCAGCTTAGAAACGGGCTCCTACAATGAGCAGTTCTTC. This chain joins TRBV7-2 and TRBJ2-1; D is uncertain. The V end lost 1 base, the J end lost 0 bases, and 7 bases lay between the germline ends. The CDR3 spans 15 residues. The V gene's germline CDR1 is SGHTA and CDR2 FQGNSA.

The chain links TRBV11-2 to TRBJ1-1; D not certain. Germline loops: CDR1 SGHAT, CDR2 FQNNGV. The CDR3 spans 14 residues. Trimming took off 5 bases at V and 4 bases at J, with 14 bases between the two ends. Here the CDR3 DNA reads TGTGCCAGCAGCCGTGGGATTGGAGGCACTGAAGCTTTCTTT. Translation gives CASSRGIGGTEAFF.

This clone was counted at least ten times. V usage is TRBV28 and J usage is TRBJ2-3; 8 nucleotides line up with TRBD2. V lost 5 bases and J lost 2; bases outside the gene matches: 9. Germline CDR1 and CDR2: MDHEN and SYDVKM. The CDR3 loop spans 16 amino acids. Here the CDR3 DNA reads TGTGCCAGCAGTACGGCGGGGGGCGGGGACACAGATACGCAGTATTTT. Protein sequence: CASSTAGGGDTDTQYF.

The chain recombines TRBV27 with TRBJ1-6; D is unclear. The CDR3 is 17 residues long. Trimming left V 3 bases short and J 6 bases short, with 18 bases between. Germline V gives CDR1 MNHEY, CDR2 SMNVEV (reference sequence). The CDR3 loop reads CASSLISGSSPNSPLHF. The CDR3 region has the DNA TGTGCCAGCAGTTTGATTTCGGGTAGCTCTCCTAATTCACCCCTCCACTTT.

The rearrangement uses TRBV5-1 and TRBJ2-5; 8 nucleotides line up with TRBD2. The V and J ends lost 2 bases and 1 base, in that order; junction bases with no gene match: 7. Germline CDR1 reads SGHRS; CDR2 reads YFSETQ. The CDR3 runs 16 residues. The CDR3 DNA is TGCGCCAGCAGCTTTGGTAGCGGGGCTTTCCAAGAGACCCAGTACTTC. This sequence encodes CASSFGSGAFQETQYF.

CDR3 DNA sequence: TGCAGTGCTAGTCAGGGCAACAATGAGCAGTTCTTC. Its translation: CSASQGNNEQFF. The chain links TRBV20-1 to TRBJ2-1; a possible D gene is TRBD1 (5 bases). The CDR3 contains 12 residues. Germline-derived CDR1 and CDR2 are DFQATT and SNEGSKA (reference sequence). Trimming cost V 3 bases and J 5 bases, with 8 bases left between them.